What follows describes a single TCR beta chain. Its matching antigen is unknown. TCRdb's table, derived via immunoSEQ multiplex PCR, lists solely in-frame clones and lacks some. The table has around 240,000 clones, around 89% seen once. This specimen belongs to a study of cytomegalovirus exposure and HLA in healthy donors. The study's findings and limits: Subsequent analysis of the 100 to 150 validation repertoires found a tendency for first-cohort TCR clusters to co-occur.

Trimming shortened V by 0 bases and J by 3 bases, and 7 bases separated the two germline ends. CDR1 is SGHDT and CDR2 is YYEEEE in the germline V gene. CDR3 length: 13 residues. Input material: PBMCs. This clonotype originated in a woman aged 18-29 years in good health and CMV-seronegative. The chain recombines TRBV5-6 with TRBJ2-7; D uncertain. The CDR3 loop is CASSLAEDYEQYF. In nucleotides, the CDR3 is TGTGCCAGCAGCTTGGCAGAAGACTACGAGCAGTACTTC.